The T cell receptor beta chain under discussion was sequenced for a study of blood T cell repertoires in COVID-19. Method: immunoSEQ multiplex PCR; TCRdb's copy keeps in-frame clones and lacks some. Here the sample spans just under 350,000 clones, more than 70% being singletons. This CDR3 region has 11 residues. CDR1 LGHDT and CDR2 YNNKEL come from the germline V gene (reference sequence). Trimming took off 3 bases at V and 11 bases at J, with 11 bases between the two ends. The material sequenced was peripheral blood. The sequence derives from a man younger than 40 with active or convalescent COVID-19. The genes are TRBV3-1 (or the pseudogene TRBV3-2) and TRBJ2-7; D possibly corresponds to TRBD1 (5 bases). The DNA of the CDR3 is TGTGCCAGCAGCCACGGACACCCCAAGTACTTC. This translates into CASSHGHPKYF.